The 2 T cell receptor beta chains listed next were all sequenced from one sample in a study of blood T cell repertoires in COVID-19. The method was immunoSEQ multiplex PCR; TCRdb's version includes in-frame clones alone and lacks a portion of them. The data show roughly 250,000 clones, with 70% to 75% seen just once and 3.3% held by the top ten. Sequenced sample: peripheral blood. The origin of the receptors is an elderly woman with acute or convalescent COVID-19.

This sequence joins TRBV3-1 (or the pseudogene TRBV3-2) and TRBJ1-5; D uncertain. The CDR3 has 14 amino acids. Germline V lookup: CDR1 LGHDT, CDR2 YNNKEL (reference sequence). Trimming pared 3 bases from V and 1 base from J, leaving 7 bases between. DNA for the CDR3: TGTGCCAGCAGCCAGGCGGGGAGCAATCAGCCCCAGCATTTT. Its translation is CASSQAGSNQPQHF.

The CDR3 DNA reads as TGCAGCGTTGAAGTTCGACTAGTAGTGTACCAAGAGACCCAGTACTTC. Amino acids: CSVEVRLVVYQETQYF. This chain joins TRBV29-1 and TRBJ2-5, with a possible D match to TRBD2 (6 bases). The CDR3 covers 16 residues. Germline V gives CDR1 SQVTM, CDR2 ANQGSEA. The V end was cut by 1 base, the J end by 0 bases, with 15 bases between.